These T cell receptor beta chains were read from a single sample in a study of T cell responses to AZD1222 COVID-19 vaccine. Sequencing was performed with immunoSEQ multiplex PCR; in TCRdb, only in-frame clones are kept and a portion is missing. The sample records some 190,000 clones, about 94% being singletons. Material: peripheral blood, obtained 28 days after the second dose of the MenACWY control vaccine. These receptors all come from an adult who received the MenACWY meningococcal vaccine as a control. The CDR3 runs from the conserved cysteine through the conserved F or W. The D gene is left open where the match is weak. Only some rows state a clone size, as once, few, many or a class for expanded clones.

J gene: TRBJ1-1
CDR3 length: 14
D gene: .
V gene: TRBV11-2
clone size: .
CDR3 protein: CASSPRMGNTEAFF
CDR3 DNA: TGTGCCAGCAGCCCTAGGATGGGGAACACTGAAGCTTTCTTT

J gene: TRBJ2-5
CDR3 length: 16
D gene: .
V gene: TRBV7-6
clone size: .
CDR3 protein: CASSLLPVTGQETQYF
CDR3 DNA: TGTGCCAGCAGCTTATTACCTGTGACAGGACAAGAGACCCAGTACTTC

J gene: TRBJ2-1
CDR3 length: 15
D gene: .
V gene: TRBV27
clone size: once
CDR3 protein: CASSLVPGYSNEQFF
CDR3 DNA: TGTGCCAGCAGTTTAGTACCAGGGTACTCCAATGAGCAGTTCTTC

J gene: TRBJ1-1
CDR3 length: 17
D gene: TRBD1
V gene: TRBV28
clone size: .
CDR3 protein: CATGLRGRNRGNTEAFF
CDR3 DNA: TGTGCCACCGGACTCAGGGGGCGGAATCGGGGGAACACTGAAGCTTTCTTT

J gene: TRBJ2-7
CDR3 length: 14
D gene: .
V gene: TRBV5-1
clone size: .
CDR3 protein: CASSPGALNYEQYF
CDR3 DNA: TGCGCCAGCAGCCCCGGGGCCCTGAACTACGAGCAGTACTTC

J gene: TRBJ2-5
CDR3 length: 15
D gene: .
V gene: TRBV27
clone size: .
CDR3 protein: CASSPLAEIQETQYF
CDR3 DNA: TGTGCCAGCAGTCCCTTAGCGGAGATCCAAGAGACCCAGTACTTC

J gene: TRBJ2-1
CDR3 length: 17
D gene: TRBD1
V gene: TRBV5-1
clone size: .
CDR3 protein: CASSSRGAGTVSNEQFF
CDR3 DNA: TGCGCCAGCAGCTCGCGAGGGGCCGGGACAGTTTCTAATGAGCAGTTCTTC

J gene: TRBJ2-4
CDR3 length: 15
D gene: .
V gene: TRBV19
clone size: once
CDR3 protein: CASSKQGSAKNIQYF
CDR3 DNA: TGTGCCAGTAGCAAACAGGGATCCGCCAAAAACATTCAGTACTTC

J gene: TRBJ2-1
CDR3 length: 15
D gene: TRBD2
V gene: TRBV28
clone size: .
CDR3 protein: CASRVGGADYNEQFF
CDR3 DNA: TGTGCCAGCAGGGTCGGGGGGGCAGACTACAATGAGCAGTTCTTC

J gene: TRBJ2-1
CDR3 length: 16
D gene: .
V gene: TRBV30
clone size: .
CDR3 protein: CAWSAKSGVLPHEQFF
CDR3 DNA: TGTGCCTGGAGTGCCAAATCGGGGGTTCTACCCCATGAGCAGTTCTTC

J gene: TRBJ2-3
CDR3 length: 13
D gene: .
V gene: TRBV6-5
clone size: .
CDR3 protein: CASSSTSTDTQYF
CDR3 DNA: TGTGCCAGCAGTTCGACGAGCACAGATACGCAGTATTTT

J gene: TRBJ2-7
CDR3 length: 14
D gene: .
V gene: TRBV13
clone size: .
CDR3 protein: CASSLPGGGYEQYF
CDR3 DNA: TGTGCCAGCAGCCTTCCAGGGGGGGGATACGAGCAGTACTTC

J gene: TRBJ2-2
CDR3 length: 15
D gene: TRBD2
V gene: TRBV6-6
clone size: .
CDR3 protein: CASRDSGGRTGELFF
CDR3 DNA: TGTGCCAGCAGGGACAGCGGGGGGCGGACCGGGGAGCTGTTTTTT

J gene: TRBJ1-5
CDR3 length: 11
D gene: .
V gene: TRBV28
clone size: .
CDR3 protein: CASSLSQPQHF
CDR3 DNA: TGTGCCAGCAGTTTGAGTCAGCCCCAGCATTTT